A single sample gave rise to the 10 T cell receptor beta chains below, sequenced in a study of shared clonotypes between healthy human individuals. Measured with immunoSEQ multiplex PCR; TCRdb has only the in-frame clones, and not every one. The sample includes a few million clones, 85% to 95% of them seen just once. The sequenced sample was naive CD4+ T cells sorted from blood. As to subset: CD45RA+ positively selected. The receptors were sampled from a man aged 18 to 30 in good health.

The chain couples TRBV7-3 to TRBJ2-2, with TRBD2 matching over 7 bases. This CDR3 contains 15 residues. Unmatched junction bases numbered 6, after V lost 5 bases and J lost 3 bases. CDR1 is SGHTA and CDR2 is FQGTGA in the germline V gene. CDR3 sequence: CASSPTRGDTGELFF. The DNA for the CDR3 is TGTGCCAGCAGCCCGACCCGGGGGGACACCGGGGAGCTGTTTTTT.

The chain links TRBV19 to TRBJ1-6; no clear D gene. The CDR3 runs to 15 residues. V lost 0 bases, J lost 9 bases, and 12 bases lay in between. The germline gives CDR1 LNHDA, CDR2 SQIVND (reference sequence). The CDR3 nucleotides read TGTGCCAGTAGTATAGAGGCAGGTAACGCTTCACCCCTCCACTTT. Protein sequence: CASSIEAGNASPLHF.

CDR3 sequence (DNA): TGTGCCAGCAGCTTAAGGGCTACCGTAATCTACAATGAGCAGTTCTTC. This translates into CASSLRATVIYNEQFF. This rearrangement joins TRBV7-9 to TRBJ2-1; D is uncertain. V was pared by 2 bases and J by 3 bases, with 14 bases between. CDR3 size: 16 residues. Germline V gives CDR1 SEHNR, CDR2 FQNEAQ (reference sequence).

This chain connects TRBV11-2 to TRBJ1-2, with TRBD1 matching over 9 bases. The germline V gene has CDR1 SGHAT and CDR2 FQNNGV. Unmatched junction bases numbered 5, after V lost 2 bases and J lost 4 bases. There are 15 residues in the CDR3. In nucleotides, the CDR3 is TGTGCCAGCAGCTTACCCGAGACAGGGGGCTATGGCTACACCTTC. This encodes CASSLPETGGYGYTF.

This chain uses TRBV6-4 with TRBJ1-1; D perhaps matches TRBD1 (5 bases). V dropped 7 bases and J dropped 4 bases, with 19 bases sitting between them. Germline CDR1 MRHNA, CDR2 SNTAGT. The CDR3 is 15 amino acids. The CDR3 sequence: CASIQAGTAGTEAFF. The DNA for the CDR3 is TGTGCCAGCATCCAGGCGGGGACGGCGGGCACTGAAGCTTTCTTT.

About this clone itself: Other nucleotide sequences in the sample specify the same CDR3. Here the CDR3 DNA reads TGTGCCAGCAGCAAAGGGACTAGCGGGGGCACAGATACGCAGTATTTT. The encoded protein is CASSKGTSGGTDTQYF. The chain employs TRBV5-4 and TRBJ2-3; 13 bases match TRBD2. The CDR3 spans 16 residues. The V gene end was trimmed by 4 bases and the J gene end by 1 base; junction bases not matched to a gene: 3. Germline loops: CDR1 SGHNT, CDR2 YYREEE (reference sequence).

The table lists this clone with a few counts. The CDR3 nucleotides read TGTGCCAGCAGCGCTAGCAGGGGTCTCCTCCACTTT. Translated: CASSASRGLLHF. The chain couples TRBV7-8 to TRBJ1-6; TRBD1 might be the D (6 bases). With 5 bases removed from V and 15 bases from J, the gap between germline ends came to 14 bases. Germline V gene data show CDR1 as SGHVS and CDR2 as FQNEAQ. The CDR3 is made up of 12 amino acids.

V usage is TRBV19 and J usage is TRBJ1-5; 8 positions agree with TRBD1. This CDR3 has 14 residues. Germline assignment: CDR1 LNHDA and CDR2 SQIVND (reference sequence). Germline trimming cut 5 bases from V and 3 bases from J; bases unmatched to any gene: 3. CDR3 region: CASSLQGDNQPQHF. The CDR3 nucleotides are TGTGCCAGTAGTCTACAGGGGGACAATCAGCCCCAGCATTTT.

V gene TRBV2 combines with J gene TRBJ2-3, with D hard to call. CDR3 length: 13 amino acids. V lost 2 bases, J lost 6 bases, and 9 bases lay in between. CDR1 is SNHLY and CDR2 is FYNNEI in the germline V gene. The CDR3 loop is CASSERIRDTQYF. In DNA form, the CDR3 reads TGTGCCAGCAGTGAACGGATCCGGGATACGCAGTATTTT.

This chain links TRBV28 with TRBJ1-4; 8 bases are shared with TRBD1. Germline V gene data show CDR1 as MDHEN and CDR2 as SYDVKM. This CDR3 comprises 12 residues. Trimming at V came to 6 bases and at J to 14 bases, leaving 8 bases not matched to a gene. Written as DNA, the CDR3 is TGTGCCAGCAGACAGGGGGAAGGGAAGCTGTTTTTT. Translation gives CASRQGEGKLFF.